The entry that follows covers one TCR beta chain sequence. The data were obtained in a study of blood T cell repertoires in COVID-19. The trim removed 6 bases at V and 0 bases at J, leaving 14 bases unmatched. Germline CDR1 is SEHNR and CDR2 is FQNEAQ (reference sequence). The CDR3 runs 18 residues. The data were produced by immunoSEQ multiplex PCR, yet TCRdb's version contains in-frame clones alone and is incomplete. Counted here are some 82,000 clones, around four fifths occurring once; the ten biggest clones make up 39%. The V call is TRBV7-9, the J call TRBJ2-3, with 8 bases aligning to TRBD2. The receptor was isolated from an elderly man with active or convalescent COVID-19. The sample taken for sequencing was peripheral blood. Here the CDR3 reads CASRPQRGTPNSTDTQYF. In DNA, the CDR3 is TGTGCCAGCAGACCCCAGCGGGGGACCCCCAACAGCACAGATACGCAGTATTTT.